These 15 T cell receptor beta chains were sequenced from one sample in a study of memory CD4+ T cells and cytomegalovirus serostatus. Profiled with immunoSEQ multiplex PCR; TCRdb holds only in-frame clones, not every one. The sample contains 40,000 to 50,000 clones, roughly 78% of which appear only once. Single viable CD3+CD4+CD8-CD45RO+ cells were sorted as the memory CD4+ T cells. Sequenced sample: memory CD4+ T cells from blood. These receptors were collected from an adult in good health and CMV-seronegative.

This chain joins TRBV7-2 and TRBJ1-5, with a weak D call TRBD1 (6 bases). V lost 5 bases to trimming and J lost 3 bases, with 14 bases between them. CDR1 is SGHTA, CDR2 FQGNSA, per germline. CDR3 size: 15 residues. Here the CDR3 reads CASSPQQGDNQPQHF. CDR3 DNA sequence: TGTGCCAGCAGCCCTCAACAGGGTGACAATCAGCCCCAGCATTTT.

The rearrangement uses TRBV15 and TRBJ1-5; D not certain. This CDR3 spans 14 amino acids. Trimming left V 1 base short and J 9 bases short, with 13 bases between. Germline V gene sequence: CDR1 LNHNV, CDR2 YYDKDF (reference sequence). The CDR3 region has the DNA TGTGCCACCAGCAGAGTAGAGGTGTTCCGGCCCCAGCATTTT. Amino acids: CATSRVEVFRPQHF.

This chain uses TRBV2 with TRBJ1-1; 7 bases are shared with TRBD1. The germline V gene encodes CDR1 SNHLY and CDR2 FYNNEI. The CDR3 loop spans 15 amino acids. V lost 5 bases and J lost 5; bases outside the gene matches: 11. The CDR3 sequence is CASSPLDRVGTEAFF. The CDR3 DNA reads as TGTGCCAGCAGTCCTTTAGACAGGGTGGGAACTGAAGCTTTCTTT.

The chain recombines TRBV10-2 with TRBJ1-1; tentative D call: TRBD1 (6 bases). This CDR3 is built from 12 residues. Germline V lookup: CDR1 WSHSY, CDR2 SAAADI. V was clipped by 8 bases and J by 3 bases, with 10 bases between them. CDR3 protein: CASQRGDTEAFF. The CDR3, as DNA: TGCGCCAGCCAGAGGGGGGACACTGAAGCTTTCTTT.

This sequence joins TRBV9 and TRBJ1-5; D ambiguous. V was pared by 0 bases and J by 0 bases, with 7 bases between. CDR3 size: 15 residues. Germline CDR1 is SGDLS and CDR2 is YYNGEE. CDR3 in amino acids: CASSVGLSSNQPQHF. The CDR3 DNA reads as TGTGCCAGCAGCGTAGGACTTAGTAGCAATCAGCCCCAGCATTTT. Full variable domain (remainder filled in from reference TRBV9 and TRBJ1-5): DSGVTQTPKHLITATGQRVTLRCSPRSGDLSVYWYQQSLDQGLQFLIQYYNGEERAKGNILERFSAQQFPDLHSELNLSSLELGDSALYFCASSVGLSSNQPQHFGDGTRLSIL.

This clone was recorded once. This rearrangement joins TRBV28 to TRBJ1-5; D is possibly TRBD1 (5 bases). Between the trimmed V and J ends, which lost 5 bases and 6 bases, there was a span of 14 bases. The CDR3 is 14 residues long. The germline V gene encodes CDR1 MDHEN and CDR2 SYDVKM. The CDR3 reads CASSTTGMRQPQHF. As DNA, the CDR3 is TGTGCCAGCAGTACCACAGGAATGCGTCAGCCCCAGCATTTT.

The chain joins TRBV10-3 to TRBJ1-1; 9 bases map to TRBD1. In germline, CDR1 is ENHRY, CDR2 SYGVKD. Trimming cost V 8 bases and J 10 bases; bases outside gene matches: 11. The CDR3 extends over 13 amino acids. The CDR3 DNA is TGTGCCATCGGCCCGGACAGGGGCCTAGGAGCTTTCTTT. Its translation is CAIGPDRGLGAFF.

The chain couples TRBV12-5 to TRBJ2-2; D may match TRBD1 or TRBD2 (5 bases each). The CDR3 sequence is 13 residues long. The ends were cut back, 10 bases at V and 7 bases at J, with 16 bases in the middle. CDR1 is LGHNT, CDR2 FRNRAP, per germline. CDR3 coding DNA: TGTGCTACCCTGAGGGACGGCAGCGGGGAGCTGTTTTTT. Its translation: CATLRDGSGELFF.

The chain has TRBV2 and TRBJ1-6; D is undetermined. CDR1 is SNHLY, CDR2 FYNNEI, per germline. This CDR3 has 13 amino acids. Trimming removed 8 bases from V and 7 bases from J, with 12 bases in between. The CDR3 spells CASGFRENSPLHF. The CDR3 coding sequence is TGTGCCAGCGGGTTCCGGGAAAATTCACCCCTCCACTTT.

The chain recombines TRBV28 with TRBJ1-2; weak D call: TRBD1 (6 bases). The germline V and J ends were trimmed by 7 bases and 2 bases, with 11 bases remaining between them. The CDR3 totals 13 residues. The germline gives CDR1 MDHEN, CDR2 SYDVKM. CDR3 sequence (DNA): TGTGCCAGCATTTCCGACAGGAACTATGGCTACACCTTC. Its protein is CASISDRNYGYTF.

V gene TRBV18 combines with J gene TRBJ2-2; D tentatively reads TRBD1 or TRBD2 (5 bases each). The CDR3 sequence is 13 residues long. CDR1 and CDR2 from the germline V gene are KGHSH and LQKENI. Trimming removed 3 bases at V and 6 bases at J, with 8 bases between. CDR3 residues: CASSPGPAGELFF. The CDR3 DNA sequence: TGTGCCAGCTCACCGGGACCCGCCGGGGAGCTGTTTTTT.

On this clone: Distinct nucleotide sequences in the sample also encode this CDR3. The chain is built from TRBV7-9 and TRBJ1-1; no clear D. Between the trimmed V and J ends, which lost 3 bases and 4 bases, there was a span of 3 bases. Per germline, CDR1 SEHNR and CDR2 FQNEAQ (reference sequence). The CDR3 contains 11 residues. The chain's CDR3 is CASSLLTEAFF. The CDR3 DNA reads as TGTGCCAGCAGCTTGCTCACTGAAGCTTTCTTT.

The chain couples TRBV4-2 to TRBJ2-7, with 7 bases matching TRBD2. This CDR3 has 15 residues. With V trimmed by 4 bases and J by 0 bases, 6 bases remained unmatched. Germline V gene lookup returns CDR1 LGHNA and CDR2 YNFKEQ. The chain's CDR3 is CASSLPGGSSYEQYF. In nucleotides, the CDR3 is TGTGCCAGCAGCCTCCCCGGGGGGAGCTCCTACGAGCAGTACTTC.

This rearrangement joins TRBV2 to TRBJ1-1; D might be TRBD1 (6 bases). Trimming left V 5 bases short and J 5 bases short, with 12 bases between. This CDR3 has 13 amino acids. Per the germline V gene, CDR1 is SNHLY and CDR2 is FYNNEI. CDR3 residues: CASSRGAVTEAFF. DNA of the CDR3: TGTGCCAGCAGTCGGGGGGCCGTGACTGAAGCTTTCTTT.

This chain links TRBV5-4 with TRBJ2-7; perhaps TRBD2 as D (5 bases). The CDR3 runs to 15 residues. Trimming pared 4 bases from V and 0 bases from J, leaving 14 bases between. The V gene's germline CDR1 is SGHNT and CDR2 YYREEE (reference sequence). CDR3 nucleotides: TGTGCCAGCAGCCTCCTTGGGAGTTACTCCTACGAGCAGTACTTC. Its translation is CASSLLGSYSYEQYF.